The 29 T cell receptor beta chains below come from one sample, sequenced in a study of technical replicates of blood from several donors. Libraries were prepared by immunoSEQ multiplex PCR; TCRdb keeps only in-frame clonotypes and omits some of them. The data hold about 85,000 clones, with around 94% observed a single time. The sample consisted of T cells isolated from PBMCs. Receptor source: a human donor in good health.

This clone was observed a few times. The chain joins TRBV6-1 to TRBJ1-1, with D possibly TRBD1 on 6 matching bases. V was clipped by 7 bases and J by 9 bases, with 15 bases between them. The CDR3 consists of 12 residues. Germline assignment: CDR1 MNHNS and CDR2 SASEGT. The CDR3 sequence is CASTMQGIKAFF. DNA of the CDR3: TGTGCCAGCACTATGCAGGGGATCAAAGCTTTCTTT.

The chain links TRBV5-1 to TRBJ1-1; maybe TRBD1 (6 bases). The CDR3 runs 17 residues. Trimming shortened V by 0 bases and J by 4 bases, and 19 bases separated the two germline ends. In germline, CDR1 is SGHRS, CDR2 YFSETQ. Here the CDR3 DNA reads TGCGCCAGCAGCTTGGCGGAAGGACAGTCACCCTTCACTGAAGCTTTCTTT. Its protein product is CASSLAEGQSPFTEAFF.

J is TRBJ2-1 and V is TRBV7-6; 10 nucleotides align to TRBD2. CDR1 is SGHVS, CDR2 FNYEAQ, per germline. V trimming: 5 bases; J trimming: 8 bases; junction bases outside the gene matches: 12. The CDR3 sequence is 16 residues long. The DNA of the CDR3 is TGTGCCAGCAGCCTCCTCGCTAGCGGGAGTACTGATGAGCAGTTCTTC. Residues: CASSLLASGSTDEQFF. Full variable domain (outside the CDR3, taken from reference TRBV7-6 and TRBJ2-1): GAGVSQSPRYKVTKRGQDVALRCDPISGHVSLYWYRQALGQGPEFLTYFNYEAQQDKSGLPNDRFSAERPEGSISTLTIQRTEQRDSAMYRCASSLLASGSTDEQFFGPGTRLTVL.

The genes are TRBV6-5 and TRBJ1-2; D is possibly TRBD1 (5 bases). The V and J ends lost 3 bases and 2 bases respectively, with 13 bases between them. The CDR3 runs 15 residues. CDR1 is MNHEY, CDR2 SVGAGI, per germline. CDR3 loop: CASSYTSGLNYGYTF. CDR3 nucleotide sequence: TGTGCCAGCAGTTATACGTCGGGACTGAACTATGGCTACACCTTC.

J is TRBJ2-3 and V is TRBV5-1, with TRBD2 matching over 13 bases. The germline V gene has CDR1 SGHRS and CDR2 YFSETQ. V trimming: 3 bases; J trimming: 6 bases; junction bases outside the gene matches: 7. The CDR3 extends over 16 amino acids. CDR3 protein: CASSSRLAGGVDTQYF. Here the CDR3 DNA reads TGCGCCAGCAGCTCTAGACTAGCGGGAGGTGTCGATACGCAGTATTTT.

The chain employs TRBV20-1 and TRBJ2-7; D remains ambiguous. Germline CDR1 and CDR2: DFQATT and SNEGSKA (reference sequence). This CDR3 contains 11 residues. V lost 3 bases and J 7 bases, leaving 10 bases between the germline ends. The CDR3 reads CSARYQWEQYF. The CDR3 nucleotides read TGCAGTGCTAGGTATCAGTGGGAGCAGTACTTC.

This clone showed up just once. The DNA for the CDR3 is TGTGCCAGCAGCCAGAGCGGCTCGGGTGCCTATGGCTACACCTTC. Translated: CASSQSGSGAYGYTF. The rearrangement links TRBV7-3 to TRBJ1-2; D not certain. CDR1 and CDR2 (germline): SGHTA, FQGTGA. Trimming took off 5 bases at V and 4 bases at J, with 17 bases between the two ends. The CDR3 extends over 15 amino acids.

The V gene is TRBV6-5, the J gene TRBJ1-1; 8 bases map to TRBD1. CDR1 is MNHEY and CDR2 is SVGAGI in the germline V gene. The CDR3 extends over 16 amino acids. The J segment lost 1 base and the V segment lost 4 bases, leaving 8 bases of the junction unmatched. The DNA of the CDR3 is TGTGCCAGCAGTTTAGCAGGGGGCTCAAGGAACACTGAAGCTTTCTTT. The encoded protein is CASSLAGGSRNTEAFF.

This clone was seen a handful of times. DNA of the CDR3: TGTGCCAGCAGTTTTCTCTCCGGGACTAGCGGGAGGGGGACCTACGAGCAGTACTTC. It yields the protein CASSFLSGTSGRGTYEQYF. The chain has TRBV27 and TRBJ2-7, with 16 bases fitting TRBD2. CDR3 length: 19 residues. J was trimmed by 2 bases and V by 3 bases; bases with no gene match: 10. Germline-derived CDR1 and CDR2 are MNHEY and SMNVEV (reference sequence).

The rearrangement links TRBV4-1 to TRBJ2-7, with 12 bases fitting TRBD2. The CDR3 is 16 amino acids. Unmatched junction bases numbered 6, after V lost 2 bases and J lost 4 bases. The V gene's germline CDR1 is MGHRA and CDR2 YSYEKL. CDR3 amino acids: CASSQSGLAGDYEQYF. For the CDR3, the DNA is TGCGCCAGCAGCCAATCGGGACTAGCGGGCGATTACGAGCAGTACTTC.

The chain employs TRBV10-1 and TRBJ2-2, with a weak D call TRBD2 (6 bases). From germline, CDR1 is WNHNN and CDR2 SYGVQD (reference sequence). The V gene lost 0 bases and the J gene lost 7 bases, with 15 bases spanning the gap. This CDR3 is built from 16 residues. DNA for the CDR3: TGCGCCAGCAGTGAGTCCTTGGACTATTACTACGGGGAGCTGTTTTTT. Protein product: CASSESLDYYYGELFF.

V is TRBV7-9 and J is TRBJ2-5, with 7 bases matching TRBD1. Trimming cost V 5 bases and J 5 bases; bases outside gene matches: 8. Germline CDR1 SEHNR, CDR2 FQNEAQ (reference sequence). CDR3 length: 14 amino acids. The CDR3 loop is CASSLEQGRETQYF. CDR3 nucleotide sequence: TGTGCCAGCAGCCTAGAACAGGGGCGCGAGACCCAGTACTTC. The whole variable domain, remainder taken from reference TRBV7-9 and TRBJ2-5, is DTGVSQNPRHKITKRGQNVTFRCDPISEHNRLYWYRQTLGQGPEFLTYFQNEAQLEKSRLLSDRFSAERPKGSFSTLEIQRTEQGDSAMYLCASSLEQGRETQYFGPGTRLLVL.

This rearrangement joins TRBV5-1 to TRBJ1-2; 7 bases match TRBD1. This CDR3 is 14 amino acids long. The J segment lost 12 bases and the V segment lost 4 bases, leaving 15 bases of the junction unmatched. CDR1 and CDR2 from the germline V gene are SGHRS and YFSETQ. The CDR3 sequence: CASSPGGTDDLDTF. The CDR3 DNA is TGCGCCAGCAGCCCGGGGGGGACAGATGACCTTGACACCTTC. The full variable domain, rest sourced from reference TRBV5-1 and TRBJ1-2, is KAGVTQTPRYLIKTRGQQVTLSCSPISGHRSVSWYQQTPGQGLQFLFEYFSETQRNKGNFPGRFSGRQFSNSRSEMNVSTLELGDSALYLCASSPGGTDDLDTFGSGTRLTVV.

The gene calls are TRBV4-1 and TRBJ2-6, with D unresolved. Trimming pared 5 bases from V and 0 bases from J, leaving 14 bases between. This CDR3 comprises 17 residues. Germline V gives CDR1 MGHRA, CDR2 YSYEKL. As DNA, the CDR3 is TGCGCCAGCAGCTCCATAAGAGCCGTCTCTGGGGCCAACGTCCTGACTTTC. This gives the protein CASSSIRAVSGANVLTF.

The CDR3 DNA sequence: TGTGCCACCAGCCAGACAGGGAGCGAAAAACTGTTTTTT. Protein: CATSQTGSEKLFF. The V call is TRBV15, the J call TRBJ1-4; 7 bases map to TRBD1. The V gene's germline CDR1 is LNHNV and CDR2 YYDKDF (reference sequence). This CDR3 is 13 amino acids long. The junction had 5 bases not matched to a gene; V was cut back by 5 bases and J by 8 bases.

CDR3 bases: TGCGCCAGCAGTCAATCTGCGCTCCTTGGACAGGGGGAGGGCTACACCTTC. Translated: CASSQSALLGQGEGYTF. The genes are TRBV23-1 and TRBJ1-2, with 10 positions matching TRBD1. TRBV23-1 falls under the ORF class, with uncertain function. The CDR3 has 17 residues. Trimming removed 0 bases from V and 8 bases from J; junction bases left unmatched: 12.

The J gene is TRBJ2-7, the V gene TRBV11-3, with D possibly TRBD2 on 6 matching bases. Germline values: CDR1 SGHNT, CDR2 YENEEA. The V gene lost 3 bases and the J gene lost 4 bases, with 10 bases spanning the gap. The CDR3 consists of 13 residues. The CDR3 nucleotides are TGTGCCAGCAGCTTGGGCGGGAAGTACGAGCAGTACTTC. Its translation is CASSLGGKYEQYF.

This chain uses TRBV7-9 with TRBJ2-1; TRBD2 aligns across 10 bases. The CDR3 sequence is 14 residues long. The V gene end was trimmed by 6 bases and the J gene end by 6 bases; junction bases not matched to a gene: 5. Germline V CDR1 and CDR2: SEHNR, FQNEAQ (reference sequence). In nucleotides, the CDR3 is TGTGCCAGCAGGAAGGCTAGCGGGGGCAATGAGCAGTTCTTC. Encoded protein: CASRKASGGNEQFF.

The chain joins TRBV7-9 to TRBJ1-4; 7 bases align to TRBD1. Germline V gene lookup returns CDR1 SEHNR and CDR2 FQNEAQ (reference sequence). The CDR3 loop spans 17 amino acids. V shed 4 bases, J shed 5 bases, and the junction held 13 bases outside the gene matches. The CDR3: CASSSTGQRGLNEKLFF. CDR3 nucleotides: TGTGCCAGCAGCTCCACCGGCCAAAGGGGGCTGAATGAAAAACTGTTTTTT.

This sequence joins TRBV6-5 and TRBJ2-3; 7 bases fit TRBD1. The V and J ends lost 0 bases and 2 bases, in that order; junction bases with no gene match: 5. The length of the CDR3 is 16 residues. Germline V gives CDR1 MNHEY, CDR2 SVGAGI. CDR3: CASSYSRGLNTDTQYF. CDR3 sequence (DNA): TGTGCCAGCAGTTACTCGAGGGGGCTAAACACAGATACGCAGTATTTT.

The chain uses TRBV7-8 and TRBJ2-5, with 10 bases identical to TRBD1. From germline, CDR1 is SGHVS and CDR2 FQNEAQ. The ends lost 5 bases at V and 5 bases at J; junction bases unmatched: 8. The CDR3 sequence is 15 residues long. The CDR3 nucleotides read TGTGCCAGCAGCAGTTGGACAGGGGGAGTCGAGACCCAGTACTTC. Translating gives CASSSWTGGVETQYF.

This sequence joins TRBV6-4 and TRBJ2-3, with 9 bases fitting TRBD2. With 6 bases clipped from V and 0 bases from J, the junction kept 4 bases outside the gene matches. The CDR3 is 15 amino acids. CDR1 and CDR2 (germline): MRHNA, SNTAGT. The CDR3 here is CASRETSGSTDTQYF. The CDR3, as DNA: TGTGCCAGCAGGGAAACTAGCGGGAGCACAGATACGCAGTATTTT.

The chain couples TRBV28 to TRBJ1-1, with D maybe TRBD1 (5 bases). Germline V gene sequence: CDR1 MDHEN, CDR2 SYDVKM. Trimming pared 2 bases from V and 1 base from J, leaving 11 bases between. The CDR3 length is 15 residues. CDR3 protein: CASSLPLRGNTEAFF. DNA of the CDR3: TGTGCCAGCAGTTTACCGCTTAGGGGGAACACTGAAGCTTTCTTT.

The chain links TRBV5-1 to TRBJ2-3; TRBD2 matches 7 bases. CDR1 is SGHRS, CDR2 YFSETQ, per germline. This CDR3 region has 17 residues. V was pared by 7 bases and J by 2 bases, with 16 bases of the junction left unmatched. In DNA, the CDR3 is TGCGCCAGCCTACCGATGGTAGGGGAGGGGACCACAGATACGCAGTATTTT. Amino acid sequence: CASLPMVGEGTTDTQYF.

The CDR3 here is CASSFPTSGRSQYF. The CDR3 DNA reads as TGTGCCAGCAGCTTTCCGACTAGCGGGAGGTCCCAGTACTTC. J is TRBJ2-5 and V is TRBV7-9, with 13 bases fitting TRBD2. Unmatched junction bases numbered 4, after V lost 3 bases and J lost 9 bases. There are 14 residues in the CDR3. Germline V CDR1 and CDR2: SEHNR, FQNEAQ (reference sequence).

The chain employs TRBV6-1 and TRBJ1-2; D is perhaps TRBD1 (6 bases). Germline V gene sequence: CDR1 MNHNS, CDR2 SASEGT. The CDR3 is made up of 15 amino acids. The V end lost 8 bases, the J end lost 8 bases, and 24 bases lay between the germline ends. The CDR3 coding sequence is TGTGCCAGCTACCCCAAATTCTCTGGGGGCTTGGGCTACACCTTC. Translation: CASYPKFSGGLGYTF.

The V call is TRBV30, the J call TRBJ1-5; 11 bases agree with TRBD1. Trimming at V came to 3 bases and at J to 11 bases, leaving 9 bases not matched to a gene. Germline lookup yields CDR1 GTSNPN and CDR2 SVGIG (reference sequence). The CDR3 runs to 14 residues. The CDR3 nucleotides read TGTGCCTGGAGCGGACAGGGGGCCGGTGGGGCCCAGCATTTT. Protein product: CAWSGQGAGGAQHF.

This chain connects TRBV14 to TRBJ2-7; TRBD1 aligns across 8 bases. Germline trimming cut 0 bases from V and 2 bases from J; bases unmatched to any gene: 9. CDR3 length: 17 amino acids. Germline values: CDR1 SGHDN, CDR2 FVKESK. The CDR3 coding sequence is TGTGCCAGCAGCCAAGAAGGGGAAGGACAGGGACCCTACGAGCAGTACTTC. It translates to CASSQEGEGQGPYEQYF.

The chain employs TRBV10-2 and TRBJ2-3; 11 bases are a match to TRBD2. Germline assignment: CDR1 WSHSY and CDR2 SAAADI. Trimming removed 0 bases from V and 4 bases from J; junction bases left unmatched: 6. The CDR3 is made up of 17 amino acids. The DNA for the CDR3 is TGCGCCAGCAGTGAGTCTTCTAGCGGGAGGAGCCCAGATACGCAGTATTTT. It is translated as CASSESSSGRSPDTQYF.